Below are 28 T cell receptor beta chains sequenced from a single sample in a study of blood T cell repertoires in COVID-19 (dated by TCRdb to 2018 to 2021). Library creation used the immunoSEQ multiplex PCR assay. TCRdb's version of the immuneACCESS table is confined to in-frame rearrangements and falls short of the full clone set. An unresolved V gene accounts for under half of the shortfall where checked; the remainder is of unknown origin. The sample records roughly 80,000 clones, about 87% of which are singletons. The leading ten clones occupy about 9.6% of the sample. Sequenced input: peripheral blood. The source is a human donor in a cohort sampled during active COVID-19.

Here the CDR3 reads CASSGTAGQALGYGYTF. DNA of the CDR3: TGCGCCAGCAGTGGGACTGCAGGGCAGGCCTTAGGATATGGCTACACCTTC. The chain employs TRBV5-1 and TRBJ1-2, with D possibly matching TRBD1 (5 bases). Germline loops: CDR1 SGHRS, CDR2 YFSETQ. V lost 5 bases, J lost 5 bases, and 25 bases lay in between. The CDR3 covers 17 residues.

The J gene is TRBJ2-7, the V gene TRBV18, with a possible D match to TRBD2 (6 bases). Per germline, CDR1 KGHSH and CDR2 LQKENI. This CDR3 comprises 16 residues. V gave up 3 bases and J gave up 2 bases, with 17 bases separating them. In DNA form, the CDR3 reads TGTGCCAGCTCACCTCCGACTAGGACGGCCACCTACGAGCAGTACTTC. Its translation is CASSPPTRTATYEQYF.

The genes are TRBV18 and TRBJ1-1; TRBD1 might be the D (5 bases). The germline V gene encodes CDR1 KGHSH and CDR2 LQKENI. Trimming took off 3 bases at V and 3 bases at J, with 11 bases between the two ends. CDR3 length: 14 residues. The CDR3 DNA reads TGTGCCAGCTCACCGGAGGGACGGTACACTGAAGCTTTCTTT. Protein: CASSPEGRYTEAFF.

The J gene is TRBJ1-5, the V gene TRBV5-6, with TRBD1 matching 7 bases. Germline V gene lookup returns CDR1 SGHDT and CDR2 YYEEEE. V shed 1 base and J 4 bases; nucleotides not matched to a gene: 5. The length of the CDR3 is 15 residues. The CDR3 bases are TGTGCCAGCAGCTTGAACAGGGGTGGGAATCAGCCCCAGCATTTT. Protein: CASSLNRGGNQPQHF.

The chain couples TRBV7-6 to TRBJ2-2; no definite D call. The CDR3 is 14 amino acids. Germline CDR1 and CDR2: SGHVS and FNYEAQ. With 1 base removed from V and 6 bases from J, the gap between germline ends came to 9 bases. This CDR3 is CASSLGPEPGELFF. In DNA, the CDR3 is TGTGCCAGCAGCTTAGGCCCTGAGCCCGGGGAGCTGTTTTTT.

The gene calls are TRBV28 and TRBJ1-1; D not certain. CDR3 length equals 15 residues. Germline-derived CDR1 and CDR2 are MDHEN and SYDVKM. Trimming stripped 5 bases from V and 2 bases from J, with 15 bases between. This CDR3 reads CASSNNGYSNTEAFF. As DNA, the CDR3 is TGTGCCAGCAGTAATAACGGTTACTCAAACACTGAAGCTTTCTTT.

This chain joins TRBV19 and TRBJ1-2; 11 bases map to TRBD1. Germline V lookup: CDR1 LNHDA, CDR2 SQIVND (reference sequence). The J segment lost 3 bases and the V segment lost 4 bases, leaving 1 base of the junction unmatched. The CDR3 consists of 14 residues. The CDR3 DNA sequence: TGTGCCAGTAGTAGGACAGGGGGCGACTATGGCTACACCTTC. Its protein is CASSRTGGDYGYTF.

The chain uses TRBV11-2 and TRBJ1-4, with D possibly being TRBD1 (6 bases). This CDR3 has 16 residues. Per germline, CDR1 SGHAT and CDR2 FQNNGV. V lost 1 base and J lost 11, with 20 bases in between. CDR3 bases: TGTGCCAGCAGCTTAGCCCCCGGGACACAAGTAGAGAAACTGTTTTTT. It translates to CASSLAPGTQVEKLFF.

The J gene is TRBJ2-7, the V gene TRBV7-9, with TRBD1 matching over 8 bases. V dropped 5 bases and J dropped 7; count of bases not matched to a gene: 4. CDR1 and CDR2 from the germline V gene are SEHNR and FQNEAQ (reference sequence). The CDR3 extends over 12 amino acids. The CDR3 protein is CASSRTGREQYF. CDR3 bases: TGTGCCAGCAGCCGGACAGGGCGAGAGCAGTACTTC. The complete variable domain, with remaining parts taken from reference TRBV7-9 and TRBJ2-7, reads DTGVSQNPRHKITKRGQNVTFRCDPISEHNRLYWYRQTLGQGPEFLTYFQNEAQLEKSRLLSDRFSAERPKGSFSTLEIQRTEQGDSAMYLCASSRTGREQYFGPGTRLTVT.

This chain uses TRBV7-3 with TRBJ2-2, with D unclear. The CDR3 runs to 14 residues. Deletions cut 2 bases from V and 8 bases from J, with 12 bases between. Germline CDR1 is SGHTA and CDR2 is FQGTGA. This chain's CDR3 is CASSLGSGLGELFF. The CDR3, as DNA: TGTGCCAGCAGCTTAGGGTCGGGTCTGGGGGAGCTGTTTTTT.

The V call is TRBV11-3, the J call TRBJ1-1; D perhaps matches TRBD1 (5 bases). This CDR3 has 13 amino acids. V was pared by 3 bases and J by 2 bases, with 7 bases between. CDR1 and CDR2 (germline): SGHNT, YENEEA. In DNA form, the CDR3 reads TGTGCCAGCAGCTTCACAGGTAACACTGAAGCTTTCTTT. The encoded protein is CASSFTGNTEAFF.

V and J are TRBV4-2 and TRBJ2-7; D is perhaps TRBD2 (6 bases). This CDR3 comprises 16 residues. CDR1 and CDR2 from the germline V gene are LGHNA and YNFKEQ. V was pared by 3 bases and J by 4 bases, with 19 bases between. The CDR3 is CASSQGETSSVYEQYF. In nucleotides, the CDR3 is TGTGCCAGCAGCCAGGGAGAAACCTCTAGCGTTTACGAGCAGTACTTC.

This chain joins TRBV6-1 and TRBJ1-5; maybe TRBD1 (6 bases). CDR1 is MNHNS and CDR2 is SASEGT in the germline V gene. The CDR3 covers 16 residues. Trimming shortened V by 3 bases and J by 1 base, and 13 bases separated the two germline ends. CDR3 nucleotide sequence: TGTGCCAGCAGTGAGTGGGTGAGGGGGAGCAATCAGCCCCAGCATTTT. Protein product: CASSEWVRGSNQPQHF.

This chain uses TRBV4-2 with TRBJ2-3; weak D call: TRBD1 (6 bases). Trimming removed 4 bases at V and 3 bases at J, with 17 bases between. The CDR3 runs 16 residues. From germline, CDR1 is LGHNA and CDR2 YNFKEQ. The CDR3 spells CASSRDTGQNTDTQYF. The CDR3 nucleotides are TGTGCCAGCAGCCGAGATACGGGACAAAATACAGATACGCAGTATTTT.

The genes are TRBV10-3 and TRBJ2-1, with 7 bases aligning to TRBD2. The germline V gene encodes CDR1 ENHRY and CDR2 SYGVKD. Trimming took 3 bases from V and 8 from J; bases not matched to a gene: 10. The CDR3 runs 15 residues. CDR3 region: CAISDSGPTNYEQFF. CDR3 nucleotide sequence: TGTGCCATCAGTGATAGCGGGCCAACCAACTATGAGCAGTTCTTC.

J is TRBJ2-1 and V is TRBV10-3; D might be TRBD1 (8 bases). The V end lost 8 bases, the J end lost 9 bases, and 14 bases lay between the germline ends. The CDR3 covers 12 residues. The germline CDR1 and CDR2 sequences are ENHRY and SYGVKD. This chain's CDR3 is CAIGQGGGEQFF. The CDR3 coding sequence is TGTGCCATCGGACAGGGCGGGGGTGAGCAGTTCTTC.

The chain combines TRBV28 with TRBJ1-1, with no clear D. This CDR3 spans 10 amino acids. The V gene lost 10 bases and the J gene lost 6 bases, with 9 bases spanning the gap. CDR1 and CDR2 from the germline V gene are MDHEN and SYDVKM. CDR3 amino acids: CAIGSAEAFF. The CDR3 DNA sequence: TGTGCCATCGGGTCCGCTGAAGCTTTCTTT.

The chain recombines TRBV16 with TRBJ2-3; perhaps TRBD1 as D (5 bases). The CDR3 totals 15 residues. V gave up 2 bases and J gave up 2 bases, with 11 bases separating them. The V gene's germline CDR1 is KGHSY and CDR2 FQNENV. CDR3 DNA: TGTGCCAGCAGCCAAATGACAGCGAACACAGATACGCAGTATTTT. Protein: CASSQMTANTDTQYF.

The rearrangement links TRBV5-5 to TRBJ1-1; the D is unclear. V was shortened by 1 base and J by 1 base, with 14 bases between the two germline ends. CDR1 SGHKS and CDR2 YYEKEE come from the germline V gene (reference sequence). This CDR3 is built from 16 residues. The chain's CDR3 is CASSLFRGTSNTEAFF. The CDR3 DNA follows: TGTGCCAGCAGCTTGTTCCGTGGCACCTCGAACACTGAAGCTTTCTTT.

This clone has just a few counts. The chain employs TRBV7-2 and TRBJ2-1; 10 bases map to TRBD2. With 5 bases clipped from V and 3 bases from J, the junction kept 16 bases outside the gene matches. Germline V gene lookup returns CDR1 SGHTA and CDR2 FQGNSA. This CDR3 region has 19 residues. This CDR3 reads CASSPGSGGALEGYNEQFF. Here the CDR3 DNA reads TGTGCCAGCAGCCCGGGAAGCGGGGGGGCCCTCGAAGGCTACAATGAGCAGTTCTTC.

CDR3 amino acids: CASSSQGTDTQYF. In nucleotides, the CDR3 is TGCGCCAGCAGCTCACAGGGCACAGATACGCAGTATTTT. The rearrangement joins TRBV5-1 to TRBJ2-3; perhaps TRBD1 as D (5 bases). V lost 3 bases to trimming and J lost 1 base, with 6 bases between them. This CDR3 spans 13 amino acids. CDR1 and CDR2 (germline): SGHRS, YFSETQ.

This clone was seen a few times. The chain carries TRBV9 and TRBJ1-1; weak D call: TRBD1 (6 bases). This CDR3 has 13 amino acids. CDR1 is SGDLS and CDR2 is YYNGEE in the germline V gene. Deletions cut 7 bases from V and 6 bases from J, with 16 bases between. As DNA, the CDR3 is TGTGCCAGCGGCGAGGGGGTAGTCGCTGAAGCTTTCTTT. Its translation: CASGEGVVAEAFF.

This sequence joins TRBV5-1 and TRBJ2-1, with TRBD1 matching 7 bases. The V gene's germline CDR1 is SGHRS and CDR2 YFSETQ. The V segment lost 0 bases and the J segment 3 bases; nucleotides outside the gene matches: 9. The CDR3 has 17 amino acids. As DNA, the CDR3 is TGCGCCAGCAGCTTGGATAGTGCGGCAGGGGGCTACAATGAGCAGTTCTTC. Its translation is CASSLDSAAGGYNEQFF.

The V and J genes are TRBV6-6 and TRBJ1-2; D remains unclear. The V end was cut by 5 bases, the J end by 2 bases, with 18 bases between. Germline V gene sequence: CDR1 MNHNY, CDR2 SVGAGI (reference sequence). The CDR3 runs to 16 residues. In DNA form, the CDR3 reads TGTGCCAGCAGTCCTCCCCCCCTGGGCCCCAACTATGGCTACACCTTC. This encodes CASSPPPLGPNYGYTF.

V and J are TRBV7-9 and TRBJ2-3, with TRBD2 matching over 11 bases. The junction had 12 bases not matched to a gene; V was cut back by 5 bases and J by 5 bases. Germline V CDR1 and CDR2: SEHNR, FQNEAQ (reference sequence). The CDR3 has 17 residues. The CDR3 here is CASSAQLAGAYGDTQYF. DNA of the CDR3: TGTGCCAGCAGCGCCCAACTAGCGGGAGCTTATGGAGATACGCAGTATTTT.

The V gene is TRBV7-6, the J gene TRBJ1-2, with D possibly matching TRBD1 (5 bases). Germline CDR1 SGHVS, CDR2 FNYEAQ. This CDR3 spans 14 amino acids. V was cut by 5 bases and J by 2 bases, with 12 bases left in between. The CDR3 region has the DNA TGTGCCAGCAGCCAAATAGACAGAAACTATGGCTACACCTTC. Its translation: CASSQIDRNYGYTF.

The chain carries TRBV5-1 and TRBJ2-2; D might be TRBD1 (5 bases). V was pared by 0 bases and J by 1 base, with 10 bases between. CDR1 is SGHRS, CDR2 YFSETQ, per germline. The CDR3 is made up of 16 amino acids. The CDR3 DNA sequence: TGCGCCAGCAGCTTGGAAGGGGCAAAGAACACCGGGGAGCTGTTTTTT. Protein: CASSLEGAKNTGELFF.

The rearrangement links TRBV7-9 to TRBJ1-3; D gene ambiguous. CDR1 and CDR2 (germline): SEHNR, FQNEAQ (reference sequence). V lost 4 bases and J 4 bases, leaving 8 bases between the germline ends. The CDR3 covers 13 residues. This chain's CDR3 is CASSSLIGNTIYF. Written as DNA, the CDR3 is TGTGCCAGCAGCTCGCTAATAGGAAACACCATATATTTT.